Each of the 29 T cell receptor beta chains below was sequenced from the same sample in a study of blood T cell repertoires in COVID-19. Method: immunoSEQ multiplex PCR; TCRdb's copy keeps in-frame clones and lacks some. This table holds about 250,000 clones, over 75% found once. Material: peripheral blood. The receptor set was obtained from a human donor with COVID-19, enrolled during active disease. The donor label of this sample is uncertain.

The genes are TRBV27 and TRBJ1-3; D ambiguous. CDR1 is MNHEY, CDR2 SMNVEV, per germline (reference sequence). This CDR3 is 14 amino acids long. The ends were cut back, 4 bases at V and 6 bases at J, with 13 bases in the middle. In DNA, the CDR3 is TGTGCCAGCAGTTCGAGAGTTGGAGAAAACACCATATATTTT. This codes for CASSSRVGENTIYF.

The CDR3 DNA follows: TGTGCCAGCAGCAGGACAGCTTATGGCTACACCTTC. It codes for CASSRTAYGYTF. The genes are TRBV25-1 and TRBJ1-2, with D tentatively TRBD1 (6 bases). The V and J ends lost 6 bases and 5 bases respectively, with 10 bases between them. CDR3 size: 12 residues. Germline values: CDR1 MGHDK, CDR2 SYGVNS.

The V and J genes are TRBV5-4 and TRBJ1-3; a possible D gene is TRBD1 (6 bases). Germline CDR1 SGHNT, CDR2 YYREEE (reference sequence). Trimming took 1 base from V and 4 from J, leaving 9 bases between them. The CDR3 extends over 14 amino acids. CDR3 in amino acids: CASSLPGDGNTIYF. The DNA for the CDR3 is TGTGCCAGCAGCTTGCCAGGGGACGGAAACACCATATATTTT.

The V call is TRBV9, the J call TRBJ2-3; 9 positions match TRBD2. Germline CDR1 reads SGDLS; CDR2 reads YYNGEE. The V gene end was trimmed by 3 bases and the J gene end by 4 bases; junction bases not matched to a gene: 6. The CDR3 loop spans 15 amino acids. CDR3 loop: CASSGGGRAPDTQYF. The CDR3 DNA reads TGTGCCAGCAGCGGAGGCGGGAGGGCCCCAGATACGCAGTATTTT.

This clone appeared a few times. The rearrangement uses TRBV2 and TRBJ1-6; 11 bases fit TRBD1. CDR1 SNHLY and CDR2 FYNNEI come from the germline V gene. V shed 7 bases and J 1 base; nucleotides not matched to a gene: 3. The CDR3 consists of 16 residues. Here the CDR3 DNA reads TGTGCCAGCAAGAGGGACAGGGGGTCCTATAATTCACCCCTCCACTTT. Its protein product is CASKRDRGSYNSPLHF.

A few counts support this clone. This specimen includes other DNA sequences encoding the same CDR3. This rearrangement joins TRBV30 to TRBJ1-2, with TRBD1 matching over 7 bases. V gave up 3 bases and J gave up 5 bases; unmatched junction bases: 3. The germline V gene has CDR1 GTSNPN and CDR2 SVGIG (reference sequence). This CDR3 has 12 residues. The CDR3 here is CAWSEQGYGYTF. The CDR3 nucleotides are TGTGCCTGGAGCGAACAGGGGTATGGCTACACCTTC.

V is TRBV5-5 and J is TRBJ1-6, with D possibly matching TRBD1 (5 bases). This CDR3 has 16 amino acids. Trimming took 1 base from V and 7 from J, leaving 15 bases between them. Germline CDR1 and CDR2: SGHKS and YYEKEE (reference sequence). In DNA form, the CDR3 reads TGTGCCAGCAGCTTGTATGGTGGTCAGGGCAATTCACCCCTCCACTTT. It codes for CASSLYGGQGNSPLHF.

This chain joins TRBV7-8 and TRBJ1-2, with D hard to call. The V end lost 2 bases, the J end lost 7 bases, and 11 bases lay between the germline ends. The CDR3 contains 13 residues. Germline values: CDR1 SGHVS, CDR2 FQNEAQ. As DNA, the CDR3 is TGTGCCAGCAGCTTACAGGATCGGTTTGGCTACACCTTC. It encodes CASSLQDRFGYTF.

The chain couples TRBV27 to TRBJ2-7, with TRBD2 matching 10 bases. Germline V lookup: CDR1 MNHEY, CDR2 SMNVEV (reference sequence). The CDR3 has 15 amino acids. Germline trimming cut 6 bases from V and 2 bases from J; bases unmatched to any gene: 7. The CDR3 region is CASSLRTSGAYEQYF. CDR3 in DNA: TGTGCCAGCAGCCTCAGGACTAGCGGAGCCTACGAGCAGTACTTC.

The V gene is TRBV5-1, the J gene TRBJ1-2, with 8 bases matching TRBD1. Germline V lookup: CDR1 SGHRS, CDR2 YFSETQ. V lost 4 bases and J lost 7; bases outside the gene matches: 9. This CDR3 is built from 14 residues. Here the CDR3 DNA reads TGCGCCAGCAGCCTCCTGCAGGGGGCGAGTGGCTACACCTTC. It is translated as CASSLLQGASGYTF.

V is TRBV19 and J is TRBJ1-1; 7 bases map to TRBD1. J was trimmed by 12 bases and V by 1 base; bases with no gene match: 8. Germline CDR1 is LNHDA and CDR2 is SQIVND (reference sequence). The CDR3 spans 13 residues. The CDR3: CASSIANRGSTFF. CDR3 sequence (DNA): TGTGCCAGTAGTATAGCCAACAGGGGTTCGACTTTCTTT.

This sequence joins TRBV28 and TRBJ2-3; no definite D call. Germline V gene lookup returns CDR1 MDHEN and CDR2 SYDVKM. The CDR3 runs to 13 residues. Trimming shortened V by 8 bases and J by 4 bases, and 13 bases separated the two germline ends. Written as DNA, the CDR3 is TGTGCCAGCCAGGCCCCTGTAGCAGATACGCAGTATTTT. Its translation: CASQAPVADTQYF.

V gene TRBV27 combines with J gene TRBJ1-2; the D gene is possibly TRBD1 (5 bases). The CDR3 is made up of 15 amino acids. CDR1 MNHEY and CDR2 SMNVEV come from the germline V gene (reference sequence). Between the trimmed V and J ends, which lost 4 bases and 2 bases, there was a span of 14 bases. The chain's CDR3 is CASSSSGGSNYGYTF. The CDR3 nucleotides read TGTGCCAGCAGTTCCTCGGGGGGAAGCAACTATGGCTACACCTTC.

The J gene is TRBJ1-1, the V gene TRBV19; weak D call: TRBD1 (6 bases). Trimming left V 8 bases short and J 8 bases short, with 18 bases between. Germline V gives CDR1 LNHDA, CDR2 SQIVND (reference sequence). The CDR3 length is 13 residues. The CDR3 DNA is TGTGCCAGTTGGAACGCAGGGGCTGAGGAAGCTTTCTTT. This sequence encodes CASWNAGAEEAFF.

This clone came up once. The chain carries TRBV5-4 and TRBJ1-2; D is undetermined. The V gene's germline CDR1 is SGHNT and CDR2 YYREEE (reference sequence). The V end lost 3 bases, the J end lost 2 bases, and 8 bases lay between the germline ends. The CDR3 covers 13 residues. The CDR3 DNA reads as TGTGCCAGCAGCTCAATCAGAAACTATGGCTACACCTTC. This gives the protein CASSSIRNYGYTF.

V is TRBV2 and J is TRBJ1-4; the D gene is possibly TRBD1 (5 bases). Germline loops: CDR1 SNHLY, CDR2 FYNNEI. V shed 6 bases and J shed 2 bases, with 10 bases lying between them. CDR3 size: 14 residues. For the CDR3, the DNA is TGTGCCAGCAGGGTGACAGTCACTAATGAAAAACTGTTTTTT. Protein sequence: CASRVTVTNEKLFF.

The chain combines TRBV5-1 with TRBJ2-5, with D tentatively TRBD2 (5 bases). Deletions cut 2 bases from V and 3 bases from J, with 8 bases between. Germline assignment: CDR1 SGHRS and CDR2 YFSETQ. The CDR3 has 13 amino acids. This CDR3 is CASSFTGEETQYF. CDR3 nucleotides: TGCGCCAGCAGCTTTACCGGGGAAGAGACCCAGTACTTC.

This clone was seen a single time. This rearrangement joins TRBV5-5 to TRBJ2-7; 12 bases fit TRBD1. From germline, CDR1 is SGHKS and CDR2 YYEKEE (reference sequence). The CDR3 extends over 15 amino acids. The trim removed 2 bases at V and 7 bases at J, leaving 7 bases unmatched. The CDR3 DNA reads TGTGCCAGCAGCTTTTGGGGACAGGGGGCCCGGGAGCAGTACTTC. Protein product: CASSFWGQGAREQYF.

This chain connects TRBV5-1 to TRBJ2-2, with D maybe TRBD2 (6 bases). Germline CDR1 reads SGHRS; CDR2 reads YFSETQ. Trimming pared 0 bases from V and 5 bases from J, leaving 11 bases between. The CDR3 contains 15 residues. CDR3 coding DNA: TGCGCCAGCAGCTTGGTGGCTAGCGCGACCGGGGAGCTGTTTTTT. It translates to CASSLVASATGELFF.

The V gene is TRBV14, the J gene TRBJ1-1, with unresolved D. CDR3 length equals 16 residues. The germline V gene encodes CDR1 SGHDN and CDR2 FVKESK. Trimming left V 4 bases short and J 1 base short, with 16 bases between. In DNA, the CDR3 is TGTGCCAGCAGCCTCTTCTCCCAGATCCCGAACACTGAAGCTTTCTTT. It encodes CASSLFSQIPNTEAFF.

Only a few counts were recorded for this clone. The chain couples TRBV7-3 to TRBJ1-1; 8 nucleotides line up with TRBD1. Per the germline V gene, CDR1 is SGHTA and CDR2 is FQGTGA. The CDR3 consists of 14 residues. Trimming cost V 5 bases and J 2 bases; bases outside gene matches: 4. This chain's CDR3 is CASSPQGGNTEAFF. DNA of the CDR3: TGTGCCAGCAGCCCACAGGGGGGAAACACTGAAGCTTTCTTT.

The CDR3 sequence: CASSFKAGAGDTQYF. The CDR3 nucleotides are TGTGCCAGCAGCTTTAAGGCGGGAGCGGGAGATACGCAGTATTTT. The genes are TRBV7-2 and TRBJ2-3, with TRBD2 matching 7 bases. This CDR3 region has 15 residues. The V gene end was trimmed by 3 bases and the J gene end by 5 bases; junction bases not matched to a gene: 8. Germline CDR1 reads SGHTA; CDR2 reads FQGNSA.

This clone was recorded only once. The chain joins TRBV15 to TRBJ2-3; a weak D match, TRBD2 (6 bases). Trimming stripped 1 base from V and 6 bases from J, with 11 bases between. Germline CDR1 is LNHNV and CDR2 is YYDKDF (reference sequence). This CDR3 region has 14 residues. The chain's CDR3 is CATSRGGEVDTQYF. The DNA of the CDR3 is TGTGCCACCAGCAGAGGAGGGGAGGTGGATACGCAGTATTTT.

V gene TRBV28 combines with J gene TRBJ2-2; D unresolved. The V end was cut by 5 bases, the J end by 7 bases, with 14 bases between. Germline loops: CDR1 MDHEN, CDR2 SYDVKM. This CDR3 spans 14 amino acids. CDR3 in amino acids: CASSPRNSHGELFF. CDR3 DNA: TGTGCCAGCAGTCCCAGAAATTCACACGGGGAGCTGTTTTTT.

The CDR3 nucleotides read TGTGCCTGGAGTTTATATCTAGCGGGAGGGTACAATGAGCAGTTCTTC. The encoded protein is CAWSLYLAGGYNEQFF. J is TRBJ2-1 and V is TRBV30; 12 bases fit TRBD2. Germline CDR1 is GTSNPN and CDR2 is SVGIG (reference sequence). V shed 2 bases, J shed 4 bases, and the junction held 6 bases outside the gene matches. This CDR3 spans 16 amino acids.

V gene TRBV2 combines with J gene TRBJ2-5; weak D call: TRBD1 (5 bases). The CDR3 loop spans 15 amino acids. The germline CDR1 and CDR2 sequences are SNHLY and FYNNEI. Trimming took 1 base from V and 4 from J, leaving 13 bases between them. CDR3 in DNA: TGTGCCAGCAGTGAAGAACAAGGCAGGGCAGAGACCCAGTACTTC. Translated: CASSEEQGRAETQYF.

This chain connects TRBV10-3 to TRBJ2-2; 8 nucleotides align to TRBD2. The CDR3 spans 16 residues. V was pared by 2 bases and J by 5 bases, with 7 bases of the junction left unmatched. Germline assignment: CDR1 ENHRY and CDR2 SYGVKD. The CDR3 is CAISERGVAGTGELFF. CDR3 DNA sequence: TGTGCCATCAGTGAGCGTGGAGTAGCGGGAACCGGGGAGCTGTTTTTT.

The chain recombines TRBV9 with TRBJ2-7, with 8 bases lining up with TRBD1. The V segment lost 4 bases and the J segment 2 bases; nucleotides outside the gene matches: 5. This CDR3 has 14 residues. Germline values: CDR1 SGDLS, CDR2 YYNGEE. The CDR3 spells CASSTQGDPYEQYF. CDR3 coding DNA: TGTGCCAGCAGCACACAGGGGGACCCCTACGAGCAGTACTTC. Filled out from reference TRBV9 and TRBJ2-7, the complete variable domain reads DSGVTQTPKHLITATGQRVTLRCSPRSGDLSVYWYQQSLDQGLQFLIQYYNGEERAKGNILERFSAQQFPDLHSELNLSSLELGDSALYFCASSTQGDPYEQYFGPGTRLTVT.

V is TRBV27 and J is TRBJ1-1; possible D gene TRBD1, 5 bases. The CDR3 runs to 15 residues. V was clipped by 2 bases and J by 5 bases, with 15 bases between them. Germline-derived CDR1 and CDR2 are MNHEY and SMNVEV (reference sequence). The CDR3 nucleotides read TGTGCCAGCAGTTTAGTAAGTGCCGGGGGGACTGAAGCTTTCTTT. It specifies CASSLVSAGGTEAFF.